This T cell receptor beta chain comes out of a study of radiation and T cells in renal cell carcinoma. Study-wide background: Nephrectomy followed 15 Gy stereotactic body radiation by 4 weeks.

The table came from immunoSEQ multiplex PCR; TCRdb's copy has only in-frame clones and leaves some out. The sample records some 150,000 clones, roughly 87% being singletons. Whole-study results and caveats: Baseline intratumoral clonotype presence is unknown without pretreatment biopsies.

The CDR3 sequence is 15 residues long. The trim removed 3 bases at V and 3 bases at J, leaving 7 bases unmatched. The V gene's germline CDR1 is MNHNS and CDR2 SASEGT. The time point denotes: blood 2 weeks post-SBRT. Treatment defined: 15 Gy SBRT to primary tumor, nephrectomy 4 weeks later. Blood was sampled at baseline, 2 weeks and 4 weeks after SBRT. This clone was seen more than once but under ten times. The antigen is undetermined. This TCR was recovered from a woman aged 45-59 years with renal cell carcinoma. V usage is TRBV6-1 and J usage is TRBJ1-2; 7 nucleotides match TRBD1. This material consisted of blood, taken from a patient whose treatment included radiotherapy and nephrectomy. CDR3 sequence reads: CASSESTGTHYGYTF. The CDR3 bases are TGTGCCAGCAGTGAGTCGACAGGGACCCACTATGGCTACACCTTC.